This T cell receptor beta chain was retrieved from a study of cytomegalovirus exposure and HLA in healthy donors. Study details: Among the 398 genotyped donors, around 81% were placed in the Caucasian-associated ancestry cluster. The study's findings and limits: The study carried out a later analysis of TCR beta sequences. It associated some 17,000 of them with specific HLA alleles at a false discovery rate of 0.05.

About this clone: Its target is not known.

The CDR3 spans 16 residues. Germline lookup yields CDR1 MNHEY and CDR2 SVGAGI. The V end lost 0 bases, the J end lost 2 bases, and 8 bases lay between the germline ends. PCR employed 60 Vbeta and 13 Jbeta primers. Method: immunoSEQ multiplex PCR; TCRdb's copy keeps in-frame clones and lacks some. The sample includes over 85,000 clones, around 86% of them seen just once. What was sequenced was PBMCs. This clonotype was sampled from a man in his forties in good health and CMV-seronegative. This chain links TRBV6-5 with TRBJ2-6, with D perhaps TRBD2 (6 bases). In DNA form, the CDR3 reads TGTGCCAGCAGTTACTCACCGGGGGCTGGGGCCAACGTCCTGACTTTC. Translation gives CASSYSPGAGANVLTF.